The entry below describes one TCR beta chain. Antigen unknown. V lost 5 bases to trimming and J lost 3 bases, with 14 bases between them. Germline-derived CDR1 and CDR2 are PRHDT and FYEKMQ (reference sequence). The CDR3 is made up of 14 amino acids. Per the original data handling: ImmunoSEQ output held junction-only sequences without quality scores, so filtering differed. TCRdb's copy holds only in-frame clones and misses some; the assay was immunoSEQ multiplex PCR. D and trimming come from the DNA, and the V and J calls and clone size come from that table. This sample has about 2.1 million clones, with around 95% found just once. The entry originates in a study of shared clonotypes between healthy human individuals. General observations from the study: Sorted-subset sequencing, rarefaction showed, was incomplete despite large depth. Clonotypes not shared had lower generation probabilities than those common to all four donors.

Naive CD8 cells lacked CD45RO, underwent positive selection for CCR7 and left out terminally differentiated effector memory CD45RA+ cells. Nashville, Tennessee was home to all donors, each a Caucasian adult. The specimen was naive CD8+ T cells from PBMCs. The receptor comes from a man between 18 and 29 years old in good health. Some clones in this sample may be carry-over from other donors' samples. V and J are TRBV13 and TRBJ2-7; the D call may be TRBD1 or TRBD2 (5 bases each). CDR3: CASSPRDAGYEQYF. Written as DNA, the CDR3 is TGTGCCAGCAGCCCAAGGGACGCGGGCTACGAGCAGTACTTC. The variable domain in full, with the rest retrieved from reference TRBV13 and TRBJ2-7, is AAGVIQSPRHLIKEKRETATLKCYPIPRHDTVYWYQQGPGQDPQFLISFYEKMQSDKGSIPDRFSAQQFSDYHSELNMSSLELGDSALYFCASSPRDAGYEQYFGPGTRLTVT.